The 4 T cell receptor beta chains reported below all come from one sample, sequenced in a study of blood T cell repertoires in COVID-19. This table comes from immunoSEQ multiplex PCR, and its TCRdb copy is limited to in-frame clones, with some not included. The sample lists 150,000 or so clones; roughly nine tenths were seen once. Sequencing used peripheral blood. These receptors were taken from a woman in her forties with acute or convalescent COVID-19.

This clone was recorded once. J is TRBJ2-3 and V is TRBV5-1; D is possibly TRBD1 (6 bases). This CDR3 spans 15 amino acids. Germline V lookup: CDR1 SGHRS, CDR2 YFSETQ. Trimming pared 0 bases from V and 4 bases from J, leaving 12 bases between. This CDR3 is CASSLVGGVADTQYF. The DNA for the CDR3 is TGCGCCAGCAGCTTGGTTGGGGGCGTGGCAGATACGCAGTATTTT.

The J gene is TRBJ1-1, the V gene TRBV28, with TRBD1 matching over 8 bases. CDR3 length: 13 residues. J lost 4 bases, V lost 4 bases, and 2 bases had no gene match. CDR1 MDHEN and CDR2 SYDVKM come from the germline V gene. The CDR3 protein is CASSSGQGTEAFF. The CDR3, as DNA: TGTGCCAGCAGTTCCGGACAGGGCACTGAAGCTTTCTTT.

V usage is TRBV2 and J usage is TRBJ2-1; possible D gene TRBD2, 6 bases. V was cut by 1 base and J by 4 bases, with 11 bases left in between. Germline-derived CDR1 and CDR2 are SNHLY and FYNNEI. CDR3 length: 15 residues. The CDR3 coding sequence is TGTGCCAGCAGTGAAGTCCTAGCGCGGTACAATGAGCAGTTCTTC. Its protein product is CASSEVLARYNEQFF.

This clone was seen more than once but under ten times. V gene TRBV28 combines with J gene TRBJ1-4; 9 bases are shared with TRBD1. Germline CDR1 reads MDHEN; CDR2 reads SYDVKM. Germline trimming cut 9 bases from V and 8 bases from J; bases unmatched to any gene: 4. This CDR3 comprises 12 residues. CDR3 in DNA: TGTGCCAGTAAGGGACAGGGAGAAAAACTGTTTTTT. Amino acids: CASKGQGEKLFF.